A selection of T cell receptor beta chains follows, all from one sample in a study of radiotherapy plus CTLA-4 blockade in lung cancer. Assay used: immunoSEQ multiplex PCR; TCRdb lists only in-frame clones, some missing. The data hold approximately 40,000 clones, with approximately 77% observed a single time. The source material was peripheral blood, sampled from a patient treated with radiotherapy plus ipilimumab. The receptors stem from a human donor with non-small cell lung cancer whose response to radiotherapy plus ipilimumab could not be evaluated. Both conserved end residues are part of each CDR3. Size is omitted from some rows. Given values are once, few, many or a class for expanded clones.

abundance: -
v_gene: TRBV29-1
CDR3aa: CSVALSSNQPQHF

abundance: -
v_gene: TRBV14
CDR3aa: CASSQGWGVTNEKLFF

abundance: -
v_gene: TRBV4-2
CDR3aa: CASTSSGGAGTGELFF

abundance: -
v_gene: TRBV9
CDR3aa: CASSVESKAGEQYF

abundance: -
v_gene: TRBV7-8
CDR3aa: CASSSDTNQPQHF

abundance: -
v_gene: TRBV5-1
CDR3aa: CASSPGLSLYEQYF

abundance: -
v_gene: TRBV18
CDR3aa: CASSPRQGRGEKLFF

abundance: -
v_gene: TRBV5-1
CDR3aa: CASSLIGTKQETQYF

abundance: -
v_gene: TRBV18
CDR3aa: CASSPSGTATDTQYF

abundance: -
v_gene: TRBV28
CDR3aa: CAAGGPVYTF

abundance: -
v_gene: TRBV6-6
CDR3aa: CASSYLDRLAKNIQYF

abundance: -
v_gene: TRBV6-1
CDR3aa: CASVGAAEAFF

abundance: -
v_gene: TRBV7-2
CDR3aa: CASSPARDPNLARSYEQYF

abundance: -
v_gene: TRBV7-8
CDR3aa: CASSLSGGPYEQYF

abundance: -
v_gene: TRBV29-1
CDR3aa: CSVDRGGGELFF

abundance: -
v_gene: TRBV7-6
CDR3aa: CASSLALAGGPKADTQYF

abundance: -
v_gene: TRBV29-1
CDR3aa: CGTGESTGELFF

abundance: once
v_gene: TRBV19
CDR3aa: CASRQTSGNYNEQFF

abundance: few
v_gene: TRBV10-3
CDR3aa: CAISQVGQNYGYTF

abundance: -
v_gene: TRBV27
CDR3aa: CASGWASGREETQYF

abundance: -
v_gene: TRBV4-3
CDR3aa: CASSQLYHDNHSNQPQHF

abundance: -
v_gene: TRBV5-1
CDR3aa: CASTSWDELPRADTQYF

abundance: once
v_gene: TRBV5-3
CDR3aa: CARSLRVQPQHF

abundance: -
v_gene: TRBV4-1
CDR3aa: CASSGSGYGYTF

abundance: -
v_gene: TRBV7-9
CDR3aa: CASSSRQGSNEKLFF

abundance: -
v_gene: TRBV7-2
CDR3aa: CASTRTGGSPEQYF

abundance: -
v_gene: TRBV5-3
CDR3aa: CARSPQGHGLAQYF

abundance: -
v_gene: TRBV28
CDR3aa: CASNEQNYSNQPQHF

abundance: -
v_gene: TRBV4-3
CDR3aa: CASSPLGSSSYEQYF

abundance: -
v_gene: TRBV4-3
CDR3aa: CASSQQAGTRNEQFF

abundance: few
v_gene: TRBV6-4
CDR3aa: CVTKQGDRASEAFF

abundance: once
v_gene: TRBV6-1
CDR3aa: CASSARTGGEEKLFF

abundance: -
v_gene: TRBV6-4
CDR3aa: CASSGGENQPQHF

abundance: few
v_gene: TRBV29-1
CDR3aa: CSVEGYPGRYQETQYF

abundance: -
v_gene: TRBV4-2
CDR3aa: CASSQDGTGFGEQYF

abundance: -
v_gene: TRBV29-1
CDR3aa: CSGKGQSNTEAFF

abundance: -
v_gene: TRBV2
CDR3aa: CASSRQGKGTEAFF

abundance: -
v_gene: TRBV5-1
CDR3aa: CASSPGAPGLSYEQYF

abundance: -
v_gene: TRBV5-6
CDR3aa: CASRVRGGMNTEAFF

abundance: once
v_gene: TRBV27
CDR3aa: CASSFFGIHGDTQYF

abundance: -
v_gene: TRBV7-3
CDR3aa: CASSLRQGGTDTQYF

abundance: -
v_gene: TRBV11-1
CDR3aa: CASSPRSGGRYGYTF

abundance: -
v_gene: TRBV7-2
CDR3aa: CASSLEAGGHEQFF

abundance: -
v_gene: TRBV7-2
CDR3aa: CASSLEWTGGYEQYF

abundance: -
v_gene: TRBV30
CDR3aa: CAWSQGGRETQYF

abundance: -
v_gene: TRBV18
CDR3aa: CASSPREGEKLFF

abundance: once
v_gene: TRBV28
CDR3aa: CASTRRGTGVNEQYF

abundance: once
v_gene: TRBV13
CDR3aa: CASSPWTSQETQYF